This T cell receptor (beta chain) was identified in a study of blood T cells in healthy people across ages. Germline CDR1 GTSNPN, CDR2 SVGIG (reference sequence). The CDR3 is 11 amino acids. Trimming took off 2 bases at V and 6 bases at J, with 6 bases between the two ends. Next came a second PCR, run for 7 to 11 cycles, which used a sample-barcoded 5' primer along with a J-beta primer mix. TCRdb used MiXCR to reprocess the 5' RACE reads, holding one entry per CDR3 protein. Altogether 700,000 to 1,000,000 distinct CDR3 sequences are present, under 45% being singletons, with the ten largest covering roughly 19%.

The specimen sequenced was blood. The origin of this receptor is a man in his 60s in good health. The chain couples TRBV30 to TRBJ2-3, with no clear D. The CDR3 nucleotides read TGTGCCTGGAGTCTGGCGGATACGCAGTATTTT. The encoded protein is CAWSLADTQYF.